The present TCR beta chain was sequenced within a study of cytomegalovirus exposure and HLA in healthy donors. Study-wide results and caveats: The listing of 150 to 200 TCR beta chains classed them as cytomegalovirus-associated. Later analysis suggested most CMV-associated TCR beta chains were HLA-restricted. The CMV antigen specificity of a few CMV-associated chains was confirmed through in vitro analysis. In an earlier analysis, in 587 donors, most V segments appeared productive either ~87% or ~30% of the time.

13 Jbeta primers and 60 Vbeta primers were used for the PCR. The assay was immunoSEQ multiplex PCR, and TCRdb's table has in-frame clones only and misses some. The sample contains some 130,000 clones, over 70% of which appear only once. CDR3 size: 14 residues. V shed 5 bases and J shed 3 bases, with 10 bases lying between them. The germline gives CDR1 SGHTA, CDR2 FQGNSA. Of note for this clone: The antigen is unknown.

This chain connects TRBV7-2 to TRBJ2-2, with D tentatively TRBD1 (6 bases). Sequencing input: PBMCs. This sequence was found in a man aged 40-49 years in good health and CMV-seronegative. The CDR3 region has the DNA TGTGCCAGCAGCACTCGGACAGACACCGGGGAGCTGTTTTTT. The encoded protein is CASSTRTDTGELFF.